This T cell receptor beta chain is drawn from a study of OX40 agonist ivuxolimab in advanced cancers. This clone has only one observation. Sequencing used immunoSEQ multiplex PCR; TCRdb keeps in-frame clones, though not all of them. Seen here are approximately 92,000 clones, under 85% observed once, and the top ten hold about 5.5%. This CDR3 region has 19 residues. The sequences come from CD4+ or CD8+ T cells sorted from blood, collected in a trial of the OX40 agonist ivuxolimab. The TCR comes from an adult with an advanced solid tumor such as melanoma, head and neck, liver or kidney cancer. V gene TRBV21-1 combines with J gene TRBJ1-6. TRBV21-1 is assigned pseudogene status. CDR3 amino acids: CASSDGSGPTLVYNSPLHF. As DNA, the CDR3 is TGTGCCAGCAGCGACGGGTCCGGGCCGACGCTGGTCTATAATTCACCCCTCCACTTT.